Reported below is one TCR beta chain. No antigen is known for it. This sample was included in a study of cytomegalovirus exposure and HLA in healthy donors. Study in general: Findings of an earlier analysis included about 120 million unique TCR beta sequences from 190 million or so T cells. Overall study results and limits: Most TCRs appeared rarely, but some public TCRs recurred in many donors. In a later analysis, about 17,000 TCR beta sequences were associated with HLA alleles at 0.05 false discovery rate. Analyses of presence/absence relied on an assumption of roughly uniform sequencing depth across donors.

Primers for the PCR totalled 60 Vbeta and 13 Jbeta. The method was immunoSEQ multiplex PCR; TCRdb's version includes in-frame clones alone and lacks a portion of them. Here the sample spans about 98,000 clones, around 57% being singletons. The sequencing input was PBMCs. The origin of this receptor is a human donor in good health.

This chain's CDR3 is CASSGPGLAGPGELFF. CDR3 DNA sequence: TGTGCCAGTAGTGGCCCGGGACTAGCGGGACCCGGGGAGCTGTTTTTT. The V gene is TRBV19, the J gene TRBJ2-2; 13 bases agree with TRBD2. The CDR3 loop spans 16 amino acids. Trimming removed 5 bases from V and 6 bases from J; junction bases left unmatched: 6. Germline V lookup: CDR1 LNHDA, CDR2 SQIVND (reference sequence).